This T cell receptor beta chain was retrieved from a study of blood T cell repertoires in COVID-19. Sequencing was performed with immunoSEQ multiplex PCR; in TCRdb, only in-frame clones are kept and a portion is missing. The table has some 290,000 clones, roughly 90% seen once. This CDR3 has 15 amino acids. V dropped 6 bases and J dropped 1 base, with 16 bases sitting between them. CDR1 SGHRS and CDR2 YFSETQ come from the germline V gene. While infection was still active, Seattle patients were enrolled and then followed longitudinally. The V and J genes are TRBV5-1 and TRBJ1-1; no clear D. The clonotype originates from a woman in her thirties with COVID-19, enrolled during active disease. Material: peripheral blood. CDR3 nucleotide sequence: TGCGCCAGCAACGAGCTTGGTTCGGGGAACACTGAAGCTTTCTTT. It is translated as CASNELGSGNTEAFF.